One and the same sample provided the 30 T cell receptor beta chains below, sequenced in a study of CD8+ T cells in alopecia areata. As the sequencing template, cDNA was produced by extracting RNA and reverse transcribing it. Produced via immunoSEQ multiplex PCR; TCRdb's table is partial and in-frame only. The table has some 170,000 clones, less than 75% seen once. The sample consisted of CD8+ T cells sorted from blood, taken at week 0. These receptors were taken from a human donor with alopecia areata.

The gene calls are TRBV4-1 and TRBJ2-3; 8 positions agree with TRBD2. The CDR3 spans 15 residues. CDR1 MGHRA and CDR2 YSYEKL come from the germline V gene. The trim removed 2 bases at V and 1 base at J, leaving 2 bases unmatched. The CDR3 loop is CASSQLTSGTDTQYF. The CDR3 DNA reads TGCGCCAGCAGCCAATTGACTAGCGGCACAGATACGCAGTATTTT.

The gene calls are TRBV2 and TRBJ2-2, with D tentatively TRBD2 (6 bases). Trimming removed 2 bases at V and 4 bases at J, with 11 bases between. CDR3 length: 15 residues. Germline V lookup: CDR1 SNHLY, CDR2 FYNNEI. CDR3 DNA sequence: TGTGCCAGCAGTGAACCGGAGGGGATCACCGGGGAGCTGTTTTTT. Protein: CASSEPEGITGELFF.

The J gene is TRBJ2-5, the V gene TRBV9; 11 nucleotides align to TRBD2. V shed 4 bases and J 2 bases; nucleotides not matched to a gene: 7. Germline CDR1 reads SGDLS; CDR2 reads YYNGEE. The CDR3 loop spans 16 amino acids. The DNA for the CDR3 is TGTGCCAGCAGCCAACCAATAGCGGGGGGGCAAGAGACCCAGTACTTC. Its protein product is CASSQPIAGGQETQYF.

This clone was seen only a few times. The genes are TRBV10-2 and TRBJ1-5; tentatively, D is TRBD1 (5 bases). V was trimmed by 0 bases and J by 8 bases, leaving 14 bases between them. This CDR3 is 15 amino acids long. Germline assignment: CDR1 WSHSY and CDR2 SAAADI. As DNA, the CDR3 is TGCGCCAGCAGTGAGTCGAGGGGATTAGGGAAGCCCCAGCATTTT. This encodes CASSESRGLGKPQHF.

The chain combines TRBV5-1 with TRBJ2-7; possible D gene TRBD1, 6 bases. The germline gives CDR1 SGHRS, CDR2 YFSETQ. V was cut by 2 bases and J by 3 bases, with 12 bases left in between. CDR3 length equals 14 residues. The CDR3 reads CASSLGTSDYEQYF. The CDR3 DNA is TGCGCCAGCAGCTTAGGGACATCCGACTACGAGCAGTACTTC.

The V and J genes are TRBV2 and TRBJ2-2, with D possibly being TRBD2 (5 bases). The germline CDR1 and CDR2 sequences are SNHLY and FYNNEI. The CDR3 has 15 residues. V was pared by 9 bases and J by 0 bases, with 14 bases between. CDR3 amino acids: CASGEGLTNTGELFF. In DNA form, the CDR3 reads TGTGCCAGTGGGGAAGGACTCACGAACACCGGGGAGCTGTTTTTT.

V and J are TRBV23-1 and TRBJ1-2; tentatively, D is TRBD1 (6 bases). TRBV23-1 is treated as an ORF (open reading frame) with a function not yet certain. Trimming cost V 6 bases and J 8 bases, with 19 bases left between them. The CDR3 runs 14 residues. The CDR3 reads CASRNRDTRRGYTF. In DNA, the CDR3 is TGCGCCAGCAGGAACCGGGACACCAGGCGGGGCTACACCTTC.

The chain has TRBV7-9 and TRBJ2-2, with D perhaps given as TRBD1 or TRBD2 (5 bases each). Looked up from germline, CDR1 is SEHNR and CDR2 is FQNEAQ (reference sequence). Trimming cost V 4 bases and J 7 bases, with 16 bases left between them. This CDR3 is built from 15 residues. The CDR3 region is CASSSGPLYVGELFF. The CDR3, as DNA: TGTGCCAGCAGCTCGGGGCCCCTCTATGTCGGGGAGCTGTTTTTT.

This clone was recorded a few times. CDR3 nucleotide sequence: TGTGCCAGCAGGCTAGGAAGTATGAACACTGAAGCTTTCTTT. Its translation: CASRLGSMNTEAFF. The chain links TRBV27 to TRBJ1-1; D gene uncertain. CDR1 is MNHEY and CDR2 is SMNVEV in the germline V gene (reference sequence). This CDR3 region has 14 residues. V lost 6 bases and J lost 0, with 11 bases in between.

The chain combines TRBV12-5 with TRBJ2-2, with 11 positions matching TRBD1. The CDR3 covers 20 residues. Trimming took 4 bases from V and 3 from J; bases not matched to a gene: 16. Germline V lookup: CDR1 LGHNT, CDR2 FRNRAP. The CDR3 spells CASGWPSPGQGEVDTGELFF. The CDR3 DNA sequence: TGTGCTAGTGGTTGGCCTAGCCCGGGACAGGGGGAAGTAGACACCGGGGAGCTGTTTTTT.

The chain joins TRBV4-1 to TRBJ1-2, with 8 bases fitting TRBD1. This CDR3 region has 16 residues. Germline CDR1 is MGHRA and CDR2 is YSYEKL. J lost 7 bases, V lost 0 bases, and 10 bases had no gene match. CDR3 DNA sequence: TGCGCCAGCAGCCAAGATGCGGGACAGGTGAATGGTGGCTACACCTTC. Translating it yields CASSQDAGQVNGGYTF.

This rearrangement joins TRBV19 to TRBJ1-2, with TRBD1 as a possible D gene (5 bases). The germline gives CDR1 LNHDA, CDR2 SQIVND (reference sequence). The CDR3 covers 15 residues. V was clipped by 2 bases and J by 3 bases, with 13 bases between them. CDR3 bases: TGTGCCAGTAGTATACTGCCGGGGCGCGACTATGGCTACACCTTC. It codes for CASSILPGRDYGYTF.

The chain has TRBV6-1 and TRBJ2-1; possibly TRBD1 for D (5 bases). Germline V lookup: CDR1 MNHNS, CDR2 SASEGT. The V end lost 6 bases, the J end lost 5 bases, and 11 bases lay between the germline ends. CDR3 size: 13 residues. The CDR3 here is CASSDSGNNEQFF. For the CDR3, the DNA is TGTGCCAGCAGCGACTCAGGGAACAATGAGCAGTTCTTC.

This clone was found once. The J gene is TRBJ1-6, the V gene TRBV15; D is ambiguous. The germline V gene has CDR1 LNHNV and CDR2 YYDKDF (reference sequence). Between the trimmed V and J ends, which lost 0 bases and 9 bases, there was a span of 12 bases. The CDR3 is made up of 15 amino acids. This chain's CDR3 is CATSRDGGIGSPLHF. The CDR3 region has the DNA TGTGCCACCAGCAGAGACGGAGGGATCGGTTCACCCCTCCACTTT.

The CDR3 is CASSLAGQPQHF. In DNA, the CDR3 is TGTGCCAGCAGCTTAGCAGGTCAGCCCCAGCATTTT. V and J are TRBV7-9 and TRBJ1-5; no clear D gene. This CDR3 is 12 amino acids long. Trimming took off 0 bases at V and 6 bases at J, with 3 bases between the two ends. CDR1 and CDR2 (germline): SEHNR, FQNEAQ (reference sequence).

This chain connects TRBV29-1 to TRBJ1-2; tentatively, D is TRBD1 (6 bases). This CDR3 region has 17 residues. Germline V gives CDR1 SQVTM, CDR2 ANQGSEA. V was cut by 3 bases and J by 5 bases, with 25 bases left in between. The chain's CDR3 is CSVDETGAIPLEYGYTF. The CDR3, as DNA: TGCAGCGTTGACGAGACGGGGGCGATTCCCCTTGAATATGGCTACACCTTC.

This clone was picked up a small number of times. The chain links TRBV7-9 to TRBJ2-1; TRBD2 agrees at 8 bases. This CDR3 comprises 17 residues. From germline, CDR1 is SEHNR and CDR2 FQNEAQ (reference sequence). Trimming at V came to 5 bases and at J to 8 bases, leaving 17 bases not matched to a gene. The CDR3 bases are TGTGCCAGCAGCCCCGTTTCCCCAGCGGGGGATGGGGATGAGCAGTTCTTC. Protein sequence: CASSPVSPAGDGDEQFF.

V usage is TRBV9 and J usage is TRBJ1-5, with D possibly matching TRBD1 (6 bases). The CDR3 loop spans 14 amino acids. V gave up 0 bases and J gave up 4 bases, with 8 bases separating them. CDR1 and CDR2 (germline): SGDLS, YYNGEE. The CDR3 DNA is TGTGCCAGCAGCGTAGGGGGGGCTAATCAGCCCCAGCATTTT. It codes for CASSVGGANQPQHF.

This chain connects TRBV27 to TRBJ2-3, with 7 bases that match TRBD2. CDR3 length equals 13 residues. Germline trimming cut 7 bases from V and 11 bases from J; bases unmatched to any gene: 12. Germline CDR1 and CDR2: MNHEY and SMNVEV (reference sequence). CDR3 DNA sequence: TGTGCCAGCACCTCGGGAGGCGGGGCCCTGCAGTATTTT. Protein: CASTSGGGALQYF.

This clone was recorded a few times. The CDR3 nucleotides read TGCAGCGTTCCCATTTCCTATGTGAAGGACAATGAGCAGTTCTTC. Residues: CSVPISYVKDNEQFF. The chain has TRBV29-1 and TRBJ2-1; D call uncertain. Germline V gives CDR1 SQVTM, CDR2 ANQGSEA. The ends were cut back, 5 bases at V and 5 bases at J, with 19 bases in the middle. The CDR3 has 15 amino acids.

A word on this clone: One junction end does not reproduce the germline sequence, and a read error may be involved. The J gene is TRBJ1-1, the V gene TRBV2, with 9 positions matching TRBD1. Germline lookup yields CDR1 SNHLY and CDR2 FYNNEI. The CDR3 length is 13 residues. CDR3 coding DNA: TGTGCCAGCAGTCTATTAGACAGGGGGACTGGCCGCTTT. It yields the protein CASSLLDRGTGRF.

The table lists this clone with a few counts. The CDR3 DNA reads as TGTGCCAGCTCCTCAGGGGAATCCTACGAGCAGTACTTC. It translates to CASSSGESYEQYF. The V call is TRBV6-6, the J call TRBJ2-7, with D maybe TRBD1 (6 bases). The CDR3 contains 13 residues. Germline values: CDR1 MNHNY, CDR2 SVGAGI (reference sequence). Trimming stripped 8 bases from V and 1 base from J, with 12 bases between.

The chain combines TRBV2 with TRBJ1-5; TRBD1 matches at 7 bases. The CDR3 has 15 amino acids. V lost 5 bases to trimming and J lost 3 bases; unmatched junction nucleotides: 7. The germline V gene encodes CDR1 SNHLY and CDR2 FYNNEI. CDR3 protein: CASSKNRGPNQPQHF. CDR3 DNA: TGTGCCAGCAGTAAAAACAGGGGACCCAATCAGCCCCAGCATTTT.

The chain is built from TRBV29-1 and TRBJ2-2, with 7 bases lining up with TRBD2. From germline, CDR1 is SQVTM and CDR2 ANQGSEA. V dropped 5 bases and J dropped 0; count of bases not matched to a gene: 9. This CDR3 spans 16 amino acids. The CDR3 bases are TGCAGCGTTCCCTCGGGGGGAGGTTCGAACACCGGGGAGCTGTTTTTT. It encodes CSVPSGGGSNTGELFF.

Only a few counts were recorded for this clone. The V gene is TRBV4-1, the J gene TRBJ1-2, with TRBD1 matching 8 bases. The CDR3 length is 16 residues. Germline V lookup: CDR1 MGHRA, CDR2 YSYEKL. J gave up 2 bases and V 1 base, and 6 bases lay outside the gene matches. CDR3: CASSQVSTGDNYGYTF. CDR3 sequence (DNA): TGCGCCAGCAGCCAAGTTTCGACAGGGGACAACTATGGCTACACCTTC.

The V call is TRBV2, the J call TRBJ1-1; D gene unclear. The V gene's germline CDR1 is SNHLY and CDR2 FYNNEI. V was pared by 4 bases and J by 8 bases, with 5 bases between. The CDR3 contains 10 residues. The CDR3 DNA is TGTGCCAGCAGTGTGGACGAAGCTTTCTTT. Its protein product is CASSVDEAFF.

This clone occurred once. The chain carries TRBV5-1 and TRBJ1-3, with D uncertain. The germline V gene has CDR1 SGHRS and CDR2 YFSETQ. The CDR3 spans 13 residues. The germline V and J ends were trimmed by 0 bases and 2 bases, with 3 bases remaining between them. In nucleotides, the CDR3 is TGCGCCAGCAGCTTGGAGACTGGAAACACCATATATTTT. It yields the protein CASSLETGNTIYF.

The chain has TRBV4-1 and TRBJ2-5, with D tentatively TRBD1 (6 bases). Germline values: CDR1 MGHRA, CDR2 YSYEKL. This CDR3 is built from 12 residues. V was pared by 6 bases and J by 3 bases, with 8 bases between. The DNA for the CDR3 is TGCGCCAGCAGGGACAGTAAAGAGACCCAGTACTTC. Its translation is CASRDSKETQYF.

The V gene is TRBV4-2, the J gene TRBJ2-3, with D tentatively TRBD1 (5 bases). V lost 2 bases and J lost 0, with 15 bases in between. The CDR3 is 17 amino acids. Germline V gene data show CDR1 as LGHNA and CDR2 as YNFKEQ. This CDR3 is CASSQPRQLGSTDTQYF. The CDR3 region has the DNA TGTGCCAGCAGCCAACCTCGACAGTTAGGCAGCACAGATACGCAGTATTTT.

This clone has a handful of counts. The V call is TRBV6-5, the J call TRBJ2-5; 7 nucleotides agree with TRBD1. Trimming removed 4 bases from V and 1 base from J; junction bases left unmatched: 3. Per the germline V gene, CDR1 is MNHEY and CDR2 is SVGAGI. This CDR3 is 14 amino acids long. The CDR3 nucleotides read TGTGCCAGCAGTTCCGACAGGGCCCAAGAGACCCAGTACTTC. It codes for CASSSDRAQETQYF.